The rows below give T cell receptor beta chains drawn from one sample of a study of T cell repertoires in cytomegalovirus infection. TCRdb reprocessed the reads with MiXCR, giving one entry per CDR3 protein. This table holds about 140,000 distinct CDR3 sequences, 5.5% to 7% found once. Sequencing was carried out using PBMCs. These receptors all stem from a human donor in good health (CMV status not recorded). Some clones in this sample may be carry-over from other donors' samples. The CDR3 runs from the conserved cysteine through the conserved F or W. A D gene is named only where the DNA matches it firmly. Clone size appears in some rows only: once, few, many, or a class for an expanded clone.

V gene,D gene,clone size,J gene,CDR3 protein,CDR3 DNA
TRBV29-1,TRBD2,few,TRBJ2-3,CSGKAGGADTQYF,TGCAGCGGCAAAGCGGGGGGGGCAGATACGCAGTATTTT
TRBV19,.,few,TRBJ2-3,CASSKLSTDTQYF,TGTGCCAGTAGTAAGCTGAGCACAGATACGCAGTATTTT
TRBV20-1,TRBD2,.,TRBJ2-5,CSAPLVGGWYQETQYF,TGCAGTGCTCCCCTAGTCGGGGGGTGGTACCAAGAGACCCAGTACTTC
TRBV7-2,TRBD1,many,TRBJ1-2,CASSFIPGGGYGYTF,TGTGCCAGCAGCTTTATCCCAGGGGGCGGCTATGGCTACACCTTC
TRBV19,.,many,TRBJ1-2,CASTPTGVAGYTF,TGTGCCAGTACCCCGACAGGTGTGGCTGGCTACACCTTC
TRBV5-6,.,few,TRBJ1-4,CASSLDHNEKLFF,TGTGCCAGCAGCTTGGATCATAATGAAAAACTGTTTTTT
TRBV24-1,.,many,TRBJ2-5,CATSIPGRETQYF,TGTGCCACCAGCATCCCTGGACGGGAGACCCAGTACTTC
TRBV7-2,.,many,TRBJ1-1,CASSLGRALSEAFF,TGTGCCAGCAGCTTAGGTAGGGCCCTGTCAGAAGCTTTCTTT
TRBV7-2,TRBD2,many,TRBJ2-5,CASSLTSGQETQYF,TGTGCCAGCAGCTTAACTAGCGGACAAGAGACCCAGTACTTC
TRBV7-9,.,.,TRBJ2-7,CAGSLGAWGEQYF,TGTGCCGGCAGCTTAGGAGCTTGGGGCGAGCAGTACTTC
TRBV7-2,TRBD2,many,TRBJ2-7,CASSFGFSGEPYEQYF,TGTGCCAGCAGCTTTGGGTTTAGCGGGGAACCCTACGAGCAGTACTTC
TRBV6-2/TRBV6-3,.,many,TRBJ2-3,CASSYAAAPSWGDTQYF,TGTGCCAGCAGTTACGCGGCGGCGCCATCGTGGGGAGATACGCAGTATTTT
TRBV7-9,TRBD1,many,TRBJ2-5,CASSPDRGRETQYF,TGTGCCAGCAGCCCAGACAGGGGGAGAGAGACCCAGTACTTC
TRBV2,.,many,TRBJ2-7,CASNWDTSYEQYF,TGTGCCAGCAACTGGGACACCTCCTACGAGCAGTACTTC
TRBV28,.,few,TRBJ2-1,CASSLSVGEQFF,TGTGCCAGCAGTTTATCAGTAGGTGAGCAGTTCTTC
TRBV20-1,.,few,TRBJ1-4,CSARTPTGAEKLFF,TGCAGTGCTAGGACCCCCACCGGGGCCGAAAAACTGTTTTTT
TRBV14,TRBD1,few,TRBJ1-2,CASSRTGLGYGYTF,TGTGCCAGCAGCCGGACAGGGTTAGGCTATGGCTACACCTTC
TRBV7-2,TRBD2,many,TRBJ2-3,CASRKERGLTDTQYF,TGTGCCAGCAGGAAGGAGCGGGGACTCACAGATACGCAGTATTTT
TRBV20-1,.,many,TRBJ2-7,CSAGRGGSYEQYF,TGCAGTGCCGGTCGTGGGGGGTCCTACGAGCAGTACTTC
TRBV7-2,.,many,TRBJ1-2,CASSLVEAYGYTF,TGTGCCAGCAGCTTAGTGGAAGCCTATGGCTACACCTTC
TRBV15,.,few,TRBJ1-4,CATIPRGDIGNEKLFF,TGTGCCACCATTCCTAGGGGGGACATCGGGAATGAAAAACTGTTTTTT
TRBV29-1,TRBD1,many,TRBJ2-1,CSGTGQGAYNEQFF,TGCAGCGGAACCGGACAGGGGGCTTACAATGAGCAGTTCTTC
TRBV2,TRBD1,few,TRBJ1-5,CASSADRGYQPQHF,TGTGCCAGCAGCGCGGACAGGGGTTATCAGCCCCAGCATTTT
TRBV18,TRBD1,.,TRBJ2-5,CASPRDRWETQYF,TGTGCCAGCCCACGGGACAGGTGGGAGACCCAGTACTTC
TRBV19,.,few,TRBJ1-5,CASHGTGDISNQPQHF,TGTGCCAGTCATGGGACGGGAGATATTAGCAATCAGCCCCAGCATTTT
TRBV6-2/TRBV6-3,TRBD1,many,TRBJ2-1,CASRVTGTGTYNEQFF,TGTGCCAGCAGAGTGACTGGGACAGGGACCTACAATGAGCAGTTCTTC
TRBV7-4,.,many,TRBJ1-1,CASSLGPQPDTEAFF,TGTGCCAGCAGCTTAGGGCCACAGCCGGACACTGAAGCTTTCTTT
TRBV29-1,TRBD1,.,TRBJ2-3,CSYGTGSTDTQYF,TGCAGCTACGGGACAGGGAGCACAGATACGCAGTATTTT
TRBV20-1,.,many,TRBJ2-5,CSARDRLLETQYF,TGCAGTGCTAGAGACAGGCTTTTGGAGACCCAGTACTTC
TRBV4-2,TRBD2,many,TRBJ2-7,CASSQLAGGLTYEQYF,TGTGCCAGCAGCCAACTAGCGGGGGGACTTACCTACGAGCAGTACTTC
TRBV28,.,many,TRBJ1-2,CASSLSVGVPLGNYGYTF,TGTGCCAGCAGTTTATCAGTTGGTGTCCCCCTTGGGAACTATGGCTACACCTTC
TRBV19,.,many,TRBJ2-1,CASSHQGSYNEQFF,TGTGCCAGTAGCCACCAGGGGTCCTACAATGAGCAGTTCTTC